This T cell receptor (beta chain) emerged from a study of Ad26.COV2.S vaccination and SARS-CoV-2 variants. On this clone: Its matching antigen is unknown.

The table came from immunoSEQ multiplex PCR; TCRdb's copy has only in-frame clones and leaves some out. The sample lists some 180,000 clones, roughly 89% occurring once. General study findings and limits: Reportedly, spike-specific CD8+ and CD4+ T cell responses achieved substantial breadth once vaccination had taken place. Total responses of T cells may have been underestimated by the analyses of TCR breadth and depth.

The CDR3 sequence is 14 residues long. CDR1 is SEHNR, CDR2 FQNEAQ, per germline (reference sequence). Trimming removed 4 bases at V and 0 bases at J, with 9 bases between. The TCR comes from a human donor who had recovered from COVID-19. The sample consisted of peripheral blood, taken after recovery from COVID-19. This chain joins TRBV7-9 and TRBJ2-5; TRBD2 might be the D (7 bases). The CDR3 protein is CASSSGGHQETQYF. CDR3 in DNA: TGTGCCAGCAGCTCCGGGGGGCACCAAGAGACCCAGTACTTC. The whole variable domain, filled in from reference TRBV7-9 and TRBJ2-5, reads DTGVSQNPRHKITKRGQNVTFRCDPISEHNRLYWYRQTLGQGPEFLTYFQNEAQLEKSRLLSDRFSAERPKGSFSTLEIQRTEQGDSAMYLCASSSGGHQETQYFGPGTRLLVL.